This T cell receptor (beta chain) was observed in a study of OX40 agonist ivuxolimab in advanced cancers. Study at large: Ivuxolimab doses were 0.01, 0.1, 0.3, 1.5, 3 or 10 mg/kg every 2 weeks. Patients treated during dose escalation were battling hepatocellular carcinoma, melanoma, renal cell or head and neck cancer. A mean age of approximately 58 years, range about 23 to 90, was recorded, and approximately 80% were male.

The length of the CDR3 is 15 residues. With V trimmed by 5 bases and J by 10 bases, 9 bases remained unmatched. Germline V gene data show CDR1 as MNHEY and CDR2 as SMNVEV (reference sequence). Autoimmune disease history or systemic immunosuppression led to patient exclusion. Assay used: immunoSEQ multiplex PCR; TCRdb lists only in-frame clones, some missing. The sample has 50,000 to 65,000 clones, about four fifths seen once. The gene calls are TRBV27 and TRBJ1-6, with 9 bases matching TRBD1. The sample was CD4+ or CD8+ T cells sorted from blood, taken in a trial of the OX40 agonist ivuxolimab. The source is an adult with an advanced solid tumor such as melanoma, head and neck, liver or kidney cancer. CDR3 sequence reads: CASSPLDRGNSPLHF. The CDR3 coding sequence is TGTGCCAGCAGTCCCCTCGACAGGGGGAACTCACCCCTCCACTTT.